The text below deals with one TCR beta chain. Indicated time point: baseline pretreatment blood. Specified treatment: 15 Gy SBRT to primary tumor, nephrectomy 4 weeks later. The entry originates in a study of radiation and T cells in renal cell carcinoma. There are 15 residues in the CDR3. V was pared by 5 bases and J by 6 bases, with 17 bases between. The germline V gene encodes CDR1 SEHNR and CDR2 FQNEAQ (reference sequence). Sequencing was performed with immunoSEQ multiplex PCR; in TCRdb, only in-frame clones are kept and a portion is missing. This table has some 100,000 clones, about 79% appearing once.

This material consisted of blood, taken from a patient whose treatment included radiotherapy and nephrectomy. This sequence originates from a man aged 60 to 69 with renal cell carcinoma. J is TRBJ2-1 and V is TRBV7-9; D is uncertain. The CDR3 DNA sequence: TGTGCCAGCAGCCAGAGCGAACGGCCTACCAATGAGCAGTTCTTC. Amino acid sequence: CASSQSERPTNEQFF.